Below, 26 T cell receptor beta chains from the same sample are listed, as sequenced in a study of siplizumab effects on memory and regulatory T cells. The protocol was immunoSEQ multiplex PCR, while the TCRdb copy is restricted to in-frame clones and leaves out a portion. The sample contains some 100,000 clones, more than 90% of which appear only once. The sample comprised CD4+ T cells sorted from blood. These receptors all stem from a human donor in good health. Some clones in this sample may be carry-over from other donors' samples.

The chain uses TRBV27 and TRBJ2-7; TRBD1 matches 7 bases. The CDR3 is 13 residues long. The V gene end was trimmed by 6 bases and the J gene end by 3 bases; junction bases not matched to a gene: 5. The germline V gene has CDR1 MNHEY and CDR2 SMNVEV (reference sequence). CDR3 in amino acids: CASSDRQGYEQYF. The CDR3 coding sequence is TGTGCCAGCAGCGATCGACAGGGCTACGAGCAGTACTTC.

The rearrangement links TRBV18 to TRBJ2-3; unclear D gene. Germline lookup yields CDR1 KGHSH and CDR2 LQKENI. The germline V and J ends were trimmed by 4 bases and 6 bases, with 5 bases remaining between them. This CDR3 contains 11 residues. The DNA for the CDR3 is TGTGCCAGCTCACATCCGGATACGCAGTATTTT. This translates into CASSHPDTQYF.

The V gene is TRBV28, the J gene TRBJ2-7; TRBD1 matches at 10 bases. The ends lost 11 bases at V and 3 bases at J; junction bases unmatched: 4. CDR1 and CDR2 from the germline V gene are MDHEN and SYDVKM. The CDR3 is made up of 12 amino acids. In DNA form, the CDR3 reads TGTGCCGTGGGACAGGGGCGCTACGAGCAGTACTTC. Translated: CAVGQGRYEQYF.

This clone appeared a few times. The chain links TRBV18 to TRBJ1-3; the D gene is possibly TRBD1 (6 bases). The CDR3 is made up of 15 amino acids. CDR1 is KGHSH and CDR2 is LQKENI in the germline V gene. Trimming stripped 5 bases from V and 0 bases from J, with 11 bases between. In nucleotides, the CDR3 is TGTGCCAGCTCATCGAGGGGGACCTCTGGAAACACCATATATTTT. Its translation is CASSSRGTSGNTIYF.

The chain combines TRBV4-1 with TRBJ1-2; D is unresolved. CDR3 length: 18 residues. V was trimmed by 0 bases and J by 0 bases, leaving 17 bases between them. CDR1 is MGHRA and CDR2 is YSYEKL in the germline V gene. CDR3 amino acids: CASSQEIRALTPNYGYTF. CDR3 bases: TGCGCCAGCAGCCAAGAAATACGGGCCTTGACCCCTAACTATGGCTACACCTTC.

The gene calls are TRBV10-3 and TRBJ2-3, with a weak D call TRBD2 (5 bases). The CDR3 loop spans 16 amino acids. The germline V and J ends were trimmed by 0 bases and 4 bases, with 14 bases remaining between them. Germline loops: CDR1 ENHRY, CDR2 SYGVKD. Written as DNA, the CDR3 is TGTGCCATCAGTGAGTCAGTTTCTAGCACCGCAGATACGCAGTATTTT. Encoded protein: CAISESVSSTADTQYF.

CDR3 sequence reads: CASQPTFGTGHEKLFF. DNA for the CDR3: TGTGCCAGCCAACCAACTTTCGGGACAGGGCATGAAAAACTGTTTTTT. The chain links TRBV19 to TRBJ1-4, with TRBD1 identical over 9 bases. Per the germline V gene, CDR1 is LNHDA and CDR2 is SQIVND (reference sequence). The V segment lost 9 bases and the J segment 6 bases; nucleotides outside the gene matches: 14. The CDR3 totals 16 residues.

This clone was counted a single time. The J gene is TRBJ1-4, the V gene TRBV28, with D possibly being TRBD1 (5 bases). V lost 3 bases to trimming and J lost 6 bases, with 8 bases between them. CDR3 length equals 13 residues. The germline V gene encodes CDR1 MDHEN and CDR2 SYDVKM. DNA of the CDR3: TGTGCCAGCAGTTTGACAGTTTATGAAAAACTGTTTTTT. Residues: CASSLTVYEKLFF. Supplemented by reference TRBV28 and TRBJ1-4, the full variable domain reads DVKVTQSSRYLVKRTGEKVFLECVQDMDHENMFWYRQDPGLGLRLIYFSYDVKMKEKGDIPEGYSVSREKKERFSLILESASTNQTSMYLCASSLTVYEKLFFGSGTQLSVL.

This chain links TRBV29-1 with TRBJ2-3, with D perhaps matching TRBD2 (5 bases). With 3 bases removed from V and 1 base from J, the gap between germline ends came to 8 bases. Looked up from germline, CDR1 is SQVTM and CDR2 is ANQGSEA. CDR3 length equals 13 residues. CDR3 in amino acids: CSVERAGTDTQYF. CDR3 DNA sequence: TGCAGCGTTGAGCGGGCCGGCACAGATACGCAGTATTTT.

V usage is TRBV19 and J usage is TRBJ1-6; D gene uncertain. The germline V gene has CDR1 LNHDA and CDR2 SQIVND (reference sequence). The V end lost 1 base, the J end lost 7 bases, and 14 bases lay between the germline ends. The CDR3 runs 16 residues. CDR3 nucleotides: TGTGCCAGTAGTATAGCCTCTACCGCTTACAATTCACCCCTCCACTTT. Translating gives CASSIASTAYNSPLHF.

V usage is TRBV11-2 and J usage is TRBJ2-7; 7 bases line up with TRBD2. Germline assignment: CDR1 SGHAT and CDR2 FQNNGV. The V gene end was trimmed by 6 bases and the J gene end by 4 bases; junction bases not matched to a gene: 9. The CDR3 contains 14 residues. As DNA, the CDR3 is TGTGCCAGCAGTCCAGGGAGCGGGACTTACGAGCAGTACTTC. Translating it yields CASSPGSGTYEQYF.

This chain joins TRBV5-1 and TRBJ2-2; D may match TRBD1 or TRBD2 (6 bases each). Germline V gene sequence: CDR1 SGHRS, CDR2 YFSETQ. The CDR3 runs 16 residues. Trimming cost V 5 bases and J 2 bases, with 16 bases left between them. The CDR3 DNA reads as TGCGCCAGCAGATCTGGAGGGGGACCTAACACCGGGGAGCTGTTTTTT. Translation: CASRSGGGPNTGELFF. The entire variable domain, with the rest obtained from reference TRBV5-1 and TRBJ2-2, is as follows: KAGVTQTPRYLIKTRGQQVTLSCSPISGHRSVSWYQQTPGQGLQFLFEYFSETQRNKGNFPGRFSGRQFSNSRSEMNVSTLELGDSALYLCASRSGGGPNTGELFFGEGSRLTVL.

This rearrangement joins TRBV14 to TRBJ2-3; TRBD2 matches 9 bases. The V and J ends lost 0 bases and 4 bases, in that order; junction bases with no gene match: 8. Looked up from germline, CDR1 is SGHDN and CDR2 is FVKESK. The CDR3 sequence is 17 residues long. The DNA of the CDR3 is TGTGCCAGCAGCCAAGAGTTCGGGACTAGCTGGTCAGATACGCAGTATTTT. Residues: CASSQEFGTSWSDTQYF.

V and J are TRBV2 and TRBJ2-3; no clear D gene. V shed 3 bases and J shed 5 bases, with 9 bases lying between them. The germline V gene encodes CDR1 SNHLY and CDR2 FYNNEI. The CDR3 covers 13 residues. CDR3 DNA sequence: TGTGCCAGCAGTGATAGTTTGGTAGATACGCAGTATTTT. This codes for CASSDSLVDTQYF.

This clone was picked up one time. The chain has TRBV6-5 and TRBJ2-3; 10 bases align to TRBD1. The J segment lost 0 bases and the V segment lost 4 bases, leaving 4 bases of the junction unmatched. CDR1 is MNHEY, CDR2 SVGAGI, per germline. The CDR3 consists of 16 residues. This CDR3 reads CASSLGQGYSTDTQYF. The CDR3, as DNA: TGTGCCAGCAGTTTGGGACAGGGGTATAGCACAGATACGCAGTATTTT.

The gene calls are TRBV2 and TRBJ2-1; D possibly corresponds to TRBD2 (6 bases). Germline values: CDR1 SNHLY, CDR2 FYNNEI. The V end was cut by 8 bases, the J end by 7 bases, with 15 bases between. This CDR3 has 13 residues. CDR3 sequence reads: CASCREWGNEQFF. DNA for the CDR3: TGTGCCAGCTGTCGGGAGTGGGGGAATGAGCAGTTCTTC.

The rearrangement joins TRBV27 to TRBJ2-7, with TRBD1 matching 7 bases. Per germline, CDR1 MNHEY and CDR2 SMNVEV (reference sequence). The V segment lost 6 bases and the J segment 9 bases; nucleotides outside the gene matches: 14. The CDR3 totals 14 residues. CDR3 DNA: TGTGCCAGCAGAGCGACAGGGCTCTCGTGGGGGCAGTACTTC. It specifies CASRATGLSWGQYF.

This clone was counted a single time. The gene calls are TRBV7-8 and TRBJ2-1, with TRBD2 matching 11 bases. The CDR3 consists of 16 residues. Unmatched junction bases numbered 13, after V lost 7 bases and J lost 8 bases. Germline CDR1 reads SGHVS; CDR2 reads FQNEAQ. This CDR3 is CASTPATSGSFDEQFF. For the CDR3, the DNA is TGTGCCAGCACTCCGGCAACTAGCGGGAGTTTTGATGAGCAGTTCTTC.

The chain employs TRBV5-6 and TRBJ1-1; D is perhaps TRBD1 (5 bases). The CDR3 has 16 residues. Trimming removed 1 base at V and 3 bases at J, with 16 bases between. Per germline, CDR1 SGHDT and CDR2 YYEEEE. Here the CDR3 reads CASSLIGGTFDTEAFF. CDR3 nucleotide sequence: TGTGCCAGCAGCTTGATTGGGGGAACATTTGACACTGAAGCTTTCTTT. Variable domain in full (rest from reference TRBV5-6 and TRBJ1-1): DAGVTQSPTHLIKTRGQQVTLRCSPKSGHDTVSWYQQALGQGPQFIFQYYEEEERQRGNFPDRFSGHQFPNYSSELNVNALLLGDSALYLCASSLIGGTFDTEAFFGQGTRLTVV.

In DNA, the CDR3 is TGTGCCAGCAGCGCCGGGACCCGGGGCCGGGAGCTGTTTTTT. Encoded protein: CASSAGTRGRELFF. The genes are TRBV9 and TRBJ2-2; TRBD1 or TRBD2 may be the D gene (5 bases each). The germline V gene encodes CDR1 SGDLS and CDR2 YYNGEE. The CDR3 is 14 amino acids. V dropped 3 bases and J dropped 9 bases, with 15 bases sitting between them.

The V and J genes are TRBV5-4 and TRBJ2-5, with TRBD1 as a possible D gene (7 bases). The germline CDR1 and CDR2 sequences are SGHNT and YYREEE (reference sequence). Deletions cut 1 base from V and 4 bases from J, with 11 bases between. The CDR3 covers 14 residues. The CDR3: CASSLRQGGETQYF. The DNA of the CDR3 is TGTGCCAGCAGCTTGAGACAGGGAGGAGAGACCCAGTACTTC.

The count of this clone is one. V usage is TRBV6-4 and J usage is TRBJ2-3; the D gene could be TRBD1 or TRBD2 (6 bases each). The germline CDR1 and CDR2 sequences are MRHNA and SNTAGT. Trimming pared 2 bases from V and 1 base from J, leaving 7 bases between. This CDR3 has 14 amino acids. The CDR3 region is CASSDRGGTDTQYF. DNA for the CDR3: TGTGCCAGCAGTGACAGGGGGGGCACAGATACGCAGTATTTT.

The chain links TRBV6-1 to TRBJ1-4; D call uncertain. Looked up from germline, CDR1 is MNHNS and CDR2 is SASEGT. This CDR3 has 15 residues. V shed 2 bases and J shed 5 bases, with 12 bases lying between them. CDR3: CASSENVGLNEKLFF. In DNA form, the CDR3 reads TGTGCCAGCAGTGAAAATGTGGGGTTAAATGAAAAACTGTTTTTT.

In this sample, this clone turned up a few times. CDR3 nucleotide sequence: TGTGTTAGCAAGACAGGAGACTATGGCTACACCTTC. It translates to CVSKTGDYGYTF. The chain couples TRBV28 to TRBJ1-2; TRBD1 might be the D (6 bases). Looked up from germline, CDR1 is MDHEN and CDR2 is SYDVKM. CDR3 size: 12 residues.

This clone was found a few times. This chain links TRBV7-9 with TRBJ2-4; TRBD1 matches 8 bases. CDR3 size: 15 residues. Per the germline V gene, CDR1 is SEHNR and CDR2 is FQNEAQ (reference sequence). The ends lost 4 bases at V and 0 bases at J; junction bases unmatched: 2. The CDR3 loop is CASSSTGGAKNIQYF. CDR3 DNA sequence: TGTGCCAGCAGCTCTACAGGGGGAGCCAAAAACATTCAGTACTTC. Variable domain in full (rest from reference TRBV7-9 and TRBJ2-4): DTGVSQNPRHKITKRGQNVTFRCDPISEHNRLYWYRQTLGQGPEFLTYFQNEAQLEKSRLLSDRFSAERPKGSFSTLEIQRTEQGDSAMYLCASSSTGGAKNIQYFGAGTRLSVL.

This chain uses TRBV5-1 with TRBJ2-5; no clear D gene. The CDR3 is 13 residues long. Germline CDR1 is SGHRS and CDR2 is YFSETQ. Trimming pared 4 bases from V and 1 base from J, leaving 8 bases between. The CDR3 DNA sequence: TGCGCCAGCAGCATGGACGTCCAAGAGACCCAGTACTTC. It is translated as CASSMDVQETQYF.